Listed here are 15 T cell receptor beta chains from one sample, sequenced in a study of T cell repertoires in cytomegalovirus infection. TCRdb ran MiXCR on the reads and lists one entry per CDR3 protein. In the table there are some 600,000 distinct CDR3 sequences, roughly 26% of which are singletons. Sequencing was carried out using CD8+ T cells from PBMCs. All receptors derive from a human donor in good health (CMV status not recorded). Some clones in this sample may be carry-over from other donors' samples.

This clonotype was recorded a few times. V usage is TRBV20-1 and J usage is TRBJ2-5; the D call may be TRBD1 or TRBD2 (6 bases each). The CDR3 covers 17 residues. V dropped 5 bases and J dropped 5 bases, with 27 bases sitting between them. Germline values: CDR1 DFQATT, CDR2 SNEGSKA (reference sequence). The CDR3 DNA reads as TGCAGTGCTGGGGAAAGCGGAGGGGGGCCACCGGCCGAGACCCAGTACTTC. This codes for CSAGESGGGPPAETQYF.

This clonotype was seen many times. The V and J genes are TRBV7-6 and TRBJ2-7; D is possibly TRBD2 (5 bases). Trimming shortened V by 3 bases and J by 5 bases, and 17 bases separated the two germline ends. CDR1 SGHVS and CDR2 FNYEAQ come from the germline V gene. This CDR3 region has 15 residues. This chain's CDR3 is CASSLGGFPFDEQYF. CDR3 DNA: TGTGCCAGCAGCTTGGGCGGGTTTCCGTTTGACGAGCAGTACTTC.

V and J are TRBV9 and TRBJ1-1; D is ambiguous. Germline V lookup: CDR1 SGDLS, CDR2 YYNGEE. V was trimmed by 3 bases and J by 5 bases, leaving 14 bases between them. This CDR3 has 14 amino acids. CDR3 protein: CASSESGLATEAFF. The CDR3 nucleotides read TGTGCCAGCAGCGAAAGCGGGCTGGCTACTGAAGCTTTCTTT.

Only a few counts were recorded for this clonotype. The CDR3 is CATSADPNEQFF. CDR3 sequence (DNA): TGTGCCACCAGTGCGGACCCGAATGAGCAGTTCTTC. The chain recombines TRBV24-1 with TRBJ2-1; no reliable D call. CDR3 size: 12 residues. Trimming took off 5 bases at V and 7 bases at J, with 8 bases between the two ends. Germline V gives CDR1 KGHDR, CDR2 SFDVKD.

This clonotype was counted at least ten times. The genes are TRBV6-1 and TRBJ1-5; no firm D call. Trimming removed 5 bases at V and 9 bases at J, with 2 bases between. The CDR3 is 9 residues long. Germline V gene sequence: CDR1 MNHNS, CDR2 SASEGT. This CDR3 reads CASSWPQHF. The CDR3 DNA sequence: TGTGCCAGCAGTTGGCCCCAGCATTTT.

This sequence joins TRBV6-5 and TRBJ1-1; D not resolved. The V and J ends lost 2 bases and 6 bases respectively, with 10 bases between them. Germline CDR1 and CDR2: MNHEY and SVGAGI. The CDR3 contains 13 residues. The chain's CDR3 is CASSYTLAAEAFF. CDR3 coding DNA: TGTGCCAGCAGTTACACCCTAGCGGCTGAAGCTTTCTTT.

This clonotype turned up a few times. The chain recombines TRBV6-5 with TRBJ2-1, with D possibly matching TRBD2 (5 bases). Germline V lookup: CDR1 MNHEY, CDR2 SVGAGI. The V end lost 2 bases, the J end lost 2 bases, and 13 bases lay between the germline ends. This CDR3 region has 16 residues. The CDR3 sequence: CASSYGSRGAYNEQFF. CDR3 nucleotides: TGTGCCAGCAGTTACGGGTCCCGGGGAGCCTACAATGAGCAGTTCTTC.

This clonotype has at least ten counts. V gene TRBV7-8 combines with J gene TRBJ2-7, with a tentative D call TRBD2 (6 bases). The CDR3 is 13 residues long. The V and J ends lost 5 bases and 5 bases respectively, with 13 bases between them. Per the germline V gene, CDR1 is SGHVS and CDR2 is FQNEAQ. CDR3 amino acids: CASSPGSLDEQYV. CDR3 DNA: TGTGCCAGCAGCCCCGGGAGCCTTGACGAGCAGTACGTC.

The rearrangement links TRBV10-3 to TRBJ2-1; TRBD2 is a possible D gene (5 bases). The CDR3 consists of 14 residues. V was shortened by 6 bases and J by 12 bases, with 21 bases between the two germline ends. The germline gives CDR1 ENHRY, CDR2 SYGVKD. CDR3 sequence (DNA): TGTGCCATCAGCCCAGCGGACCCCAGGCAAGGGCAGTTCTTC. Translation gives CAISPADPRQGQFF.

Many counts were recorded for this clonotype. The rearrangement uses TRBV4-1 and TRBJ2-1; either TRBD1 or TRBD2 may fit D (5 bases each). V was trimmed by 0 bases and J by 1 base, leaving 7 bases between them. The germline gives CDR1 MGHRA, CDR2 YSYEKL. This CDR3 region has 15 residues. The DNA of the CDR3 is TGCGCCAGCAGCCAAGATGGGGGTTCCTACAATGAGCAGTTCTTC. It codes for CASSQDGGSYNEQFF.

This clonotype was counted between two and nine times. The chain recombines TRBV27 with TRBJ1-4, with D unclear. CDR1 is MNHEY, CDR2 SMNVEV, per germline (reference sequence). V was cut by 8 bases and J by 8 bases, with 18 bases left in between. The CDR3 runs to 14 residues. CDR3 sequence (DNA): TGTGCCAGCCGCAACAACGATGTGGAGGAAAAACTGTTTTTT. Translation gives CASRNNDVEEKLFF.

The chain couples TRBV11-2 to TRBJ2-3; D uncertain. Trimming pared 5 bases from V and 2 bases from J, leaving 20 bases between. Germline CDR1 is SGHAT and CDR2 is FQNNGV. This CDR3 region has 17 residues. CDR3 DNA sequence: TGTGCCAGCAGCCCTCTTGTCCCCGTAATTTACACAGATACGCAGTATTTT. Protein product: CASSPLVPVIYTDTQYF.

This rearrangement joins TRBV28 to TRBJ1-1; D may be TRBD1 (5 bases). Trimming stripped 6 bases from V and 11 bases from J, with 10 bases between. CDR3 length: 10 residues. Germline V gives CDR1 MDHEN, CDR2 SYDVKM. The CDR3 loop is CASRRGFAFF. The CDR3 DNA reads as TGTGCCAGCAGGCGGGGGTTTGCTTTCTTT.

This chain joins TRBV2 and TRBJ2-1; no definite D call. CDR1 is SNHLY and CDR2 is FYNNEI in the germline V gene. The CDR3 contains 11 residues. The CDR3 here is CGLRSYNEQFF. Here the CDR3 DNA reads TGTGGCCTCCGGTCCTACAATGAGCAGTTCTTC.

The gene calls are TRBV6-2 or TRBV6-3 and TRBJ2-7, with D perhaps matching TRBD2 (5 bases). Looked up from germline, CDR1 is MNHEY and CDR2 is SVGEGT. The CDR3 sequence is 14 residues long. V was trimmed by 5 bases and J by 0 bases, leaving 11 bases between them. CDR3 DNA sequence: TGTGCCAGCAGTCGGAAAGGGAGCTCCTACGAGCAGTACGTC. Translated, it gives CASSRKGSSYEQYV.